These T cell receptor beta chains were read from a single sample in a study of Graves' ophthalmopathy and Graves' hyperthyroidism. A single record per CDR3 protein comes from TCRdb applying MiXCR to the multiplex PCR reads. Here the sample spans about 660,000 distinct CDR3 sequences, just over 40% being singletons. The specimen sequenced was peripheral blood. These receptors were collected from an adult man with Graves' ophthalmopathy. Each CDR3 is given without its conserved first and last residue. D genes are given only for firm matches.

v_call	d_call	j_call	cdr3_aa
TRBV5-1	.	TRBJ2-7	ASSLGVLGKYEQY
TRBV19	TRBD1	TRBJ1-1	ASSARGQGNTEAF
TRBV29-1	TRBD2	TRBJ2-7	SARLAGVPEQY
TRBV30	.	TRBJ1-2	AWSGGALNST
TRBV10-3	.	TRBJ2-2	AISGLYTGELF
TRBV7-2	.	TRBJ2-7	ASSPRPWTFGNEQY
TRBV10-3	TRBD2	TRBJ2-1	AMARGGGDEQF
TRBV7-9	TRBD1	TRBJ1-4	ASSWGDRDSEKLF
TRBV19	.	TRBJ1-5	ASSIVGYSNQPQH
TRBV6-1	TRBD1	TRBJ2-5	ASSGATGGKTQY
TRBV7-2	TRBD1	TRBJ1-1	ASSAPTGIRRNTEAF
TRBV7-2	TRBD2	TRBJ2-7	ASSHVDGRTYEQY
TRBV4-1	.	TRBJ1-2	ASSAPRTAAYGYT
TRBV7-2	.	TRBJ2-7	ASSLWPGISYEQY
TRBV7-6	.	TRBJ2-5	ASSPTVVETQY
TRBV7-2	TRBD1	TRBJ1-5	ASSPSGQGMGQPQH
TRBV7-9	TRBD2	TRBJ2-7	ASSPWVAGGAYEQY
TRBV7-2	.	TRBJ2-7	ASTLSGGTRYEQY
TRBV4-3	.	TRBJ1-1	ASSQDPRRTMNTEAF
TRBV7-2	.	TRBJ1-4	ASSPRPGGEKLF
TRBV29-1	.	TRBJ1-1	SVEVAEAF
TRBV9	.	TRBJ2-5	ASSVGLKETQY
TRBV15	TRBD1	TRBJ1-3	ATSRGAGTGLGNTIY
TRBV7-9	TRBD1	TRBJ1-2	ASSWRDRVGYT
TRBV10-3	TRBD1	TRBJ2-5	AISPMRTGGRQETQY
TRBV10-3	.	TRBJ2-5	AISEGQGKETQY
TRBV15	.	TRBJ1-2	ATSSKDSLLGYGYT
TRBV7-9	.	TRBJ1-5	ASSLGGDNRPQH
TRBV5-1	.	TRBJ2-7	ASSWDLAYEQY
TRBV5-1	.	TRBJ2-5	ASSWGGESFQETQY
TRBV2	TRBD2	TRBJ2-7	ATRLAGYEQY
TRBV5-5	.	TRBJ1-1	ASSLLNWNTEAF
TRBV2	.	TRBJ1-4	ASSEVGGGEKLF
TRBV20-1	.	TRBJ1-2	SASDSPGYT
TRBV7-2	.	TRBJ1-4	ASSLTASEGEKLF
TRBV10-3	.	TRBJ2-7	ASSHRVAYEQY
TRBV7-7	TRBD1	TRBJ2-5	ASSLGGQGQETQY
TRBV10-3	.	TRBJ2-2	ASSAGISGELF
TRBV24-1	.	TRBJ1-5	ATRAWGFDSNQPQH
TRBV7-2	TRBD2	TRBJ2-5	ASSTRLAGTGQETQY
TRBV10-3	TRBD1	TRBJ2-7	AISESRPNRDRAYEQY
TRBV24-1	.	TRBJ2-7	ATSVGTLTEQY
TRBV4-1	.	TRBJ1-5	ASSQDGQGRGPQH
TRBV2	.	TRBJ1-1	ASSEGSGAGAEAF
TRBV20-1	TRBD1	TRBJ1-1	SARAGGTEAF
TRBV19	.	TRBJ1-5	ASRGEGRMNQPQH
TRBV25-1	TRBD2	TRBJ2-3	ASSEYPHSGGSTDTQY
TRBV5-1	TRBD1	TRBJ1-6	ASSSGGAMGSPLH
TRBV19	.	TRBJ1-5	ASSMEGGPQH
TRBV30	.	TRBJ1-2	AWSGGTVYGYT
TRBV10-3	.	TRBJ2-2	ASSLPSLGTGELF
TRBV10-3	.	TRBJ2-2	AISGAKRELF
TRBV9	.	TRBJ1-4	ASSPDGQRKLF